These 6 T cell receptor beta chains came from one sample sequenced in a study of blood T cell repertoires in COVID-19. Only in-frame clones appear in the TCRdb table, and some are missing; sequencing was by immunoSEQ multiplex PCR. Of around 240,000 clones detected, about 90% appear once; the ten largest clones hold about 2.9%. The specimen sequenced was peripheral blood. The receptors derive from a woman younger than 45 who had recovered from COVID-19.

V and J are TRBV7-9 and TRBJ2-5; 7 bases align to TRBD1. V gave up 5 bases and J gave up 0 bases; unmatched junction bases: 6. The CDR3 has 15 residues. Germline V gene lookup returns CDR1 SEHNR and CDR2 FQNEAQ (reference sequence). This CDR3 reads CASSPPDRDQETQYF. As DNA, the CDR3 is TGTGCCAGCAGCCCACCCGACAGGGACCAAGAGACCCAGTACTTC. Supplemented by reference TRBV7-9 and TRBJ2-5, the full variable domain reads DTGVSQNPRHKITKRGQNVTFRCDPISEHNRLYWYRQTLGQGPEFLTYFQNEAQLEKSRLLSDRFSAERPKGSFSTLEIQRTEQGDSAMYLCASSPPDRDQETQYFGPGTRLLVL.

V is TRBV6-6 and J is TRBJ1-2, with D hard to call. There are 13 residues in the CDR3. Trimming cost V 8 bases and J 4 bases, with 14 bases left between them. The V gene's germline CDR1 is MNHNY and CDR2 SVGAGI (reference sequence). CDR3 nucleotide sequence: TGTGCCAGCGAAAACGAACGGGGCTATGGCTACACCTTC. Translated: CASENERGYGYTF.

The chain carries TRBV7-2 and TRBJ2-1, with TRBD2 matching over 8 bases. V shed 2 bases and J 4 bases; nucleotides not matched to a gene: 4. The germline V gene has CDR1 SGHTA and CDR2 FQGNSA. The CDR3 length is 15 residues. CDR3 coding DNA: TGTGCCAGCAGCTTACTTTCTAGCGGGTACAATGAGCAGTTCTTC. Translated, it gives CASSLLSSGYNEQFF.

This sequence joins TRBV9 and TRBJ2-7; 9 positions agree with TRBD1. Germline V CDR1 and CDR2: SGDLS, YYNGEE. The CDR3 is 15 amino acids. With 3 bases clipped from V and 3 bases from J, the junction kept 7 bases outside the gene matches. The chain's CDR3 is CASSAGTGMFYEQYF. DNA of the CDR3: TGTGCCAGCAGCGCCGGGACAGGGATGTTCTACGAGCAGTACTTC.

This clone showed up just a few times. This chain connects TRBV27 to TRBJ2-5, with TRBD2 identical over 9 bases. Trimming took 3 bases from V and 5 from J; bases not matched to a gene: 10. Germline V gene sequence: CDR1 MNHEY, CDR2 SMNVEV (reference sequence). The CDR3 loop spans 16 amino acids. The CDR3 protein is CASSFSGGGAWETQYF. The DNA of the CDR3 is TGTGCCAGCAGTTTCTCGGGCGGGGGGGCCTGGGAGACCCAGTACTTC.

The chain carries TRBV6-4 and TRBJ1-1, with unresolved D. The CDR3 has 14 residues. Germline V gene data show CDR1 as MRHNA and CDR2 as SNTAGT. The germline V and J ends were trimmed by 0 bases and 1 base, with 6 bases remaining between them. CDR3 DNA sequence: TGTGCCAGCAGTGACTCGCACAGGAACACTGAAGCTTTCTTT. It translates to CASSDSHRNTEAFF.